Below are 23 T cell receptor beta chains sequenced from a single sample in a study of blood T cells in healthy people across ages. Then a second PCR, running roughly 7 to 11 cycles, was carried out with a sample-barcoded 5' primer and a J-beta primer mix. TCRdb re-derived calls from the 5' RACE reads in MiXCR, one entry per CDR3 protein. The sample has 1.2 million to 1.5 million distinct CDR3 sequences, almost 60% seen once. Sequencing was done on a sample of blood. The receptors shown here come from a man younger than 35 in good health.

The rearrangement links TRBV20-1 to TRBJ2-5; TRBD2 matches at 7 bases. The V gene end was trimmed by 0 bases and the J gene end by 3 bases; junction bases not matched to a gene: 7. This CDR3 has 15 amino acids. Germline V gene data show CDR1 as DFQATT and CDR2 as SNEGSKA (reference sequence). The chain's CDR3 is CSARDPQGGKETQYF. The CDR3 DNA sequence: TGCAGTGCTAGAGATCCCCAGGGAGGGAAAGAGACCCAGTACTTC.

The rearrangement joins TRBV3-1 to TRBJ2-3; TRBD2 aligns across 9 bases. CDR3 length: 18 residues. The germline gives CDR1 LGHDT, CDR2 YNNKEL (reference sequence). With 4 bases clipped from V and 1 base from J, the junction kept 12 bases outside the gene matches. The CDR3 region is CASSLVHIRTSGTDTQYF. CDR3 nucleotide sequence: TGTGCCAGCAGCCTCGTGCATATCCGGACTAGCGGCACAGATACGCAGTATTTT.

This clonotype was found a few times. This chain uses TRBV6-2 or TRBV6-3 with TRBJ2-1; D unclear. Germline-derived CDR1 and CDR2 are MNHEY and SVGEGT. V was cut by 3 bases and J by 5 bases, with 11 bases left in between. CDR3 length: 14 residues. CDR3 protein: CASSYTGFDNEQFF. The CDR3 nucleotides are TGTGCCAGCAGTTATACGGGTTTCGACAATGAGCAGTTCTTC.

In this sample, this clonotype turned up a few times. The chain links TRBV6-6 to TRBJ1-2; D might be TRBD1 (5 bases). Germline V lookup: CDR1 MNHNY, CDR2 SVGAGI (reference sequence). Deletions cut 7 bases from V and 1 base from J, with 22 bases between. The CDR3 covers 17 residues. The CDR3 bases are TGTGCCAGCATGTTCACATCGGGACTAGTCGGTAACTATGGCTACACCTTC. Residues: CASMFTSGLVGNYGYTF.

In this sample, this clonotype turned up once. The chain uses TRBV10-3 and TRBJ1-2, with 9 bases fitting TRBD1. Per the germline V gene, CDR1 is ENHRY and CDR2 is SYGVKD. There are 13 residues in the CDR3. V was clipped by 4 bases and J by 7 bases; unmatched bases: 4. The CDR3 protein is CAISGGQGSGYTF. CDR3 DNA: TGTGCCATCAGTGGGGGACAGGGTTCTGGCTACACCTTC.

J is TRBJ1-4 and V is TRBV5-5; D possibly corresponds to TRBD1 (6 bases). The CDR3 extends over 14 amino acids. Germline CDR1 is SGHKS and CDR2 is YYEKEE (reference sequence). V lost 5 bases, J lost 8 bases, and 16 bases lay in between. CDR3 DNA: TGTGCCAGCAGTTCCCCAGGGGCTCAGGAAAAACTGTTTTTT. Protein product: CASSSPGAQEKLFF.

The J gene is TRBJ1-5, the V gene TRBV5-1, with D perhaps TRBD1 (6 bases). Trimming left V 1 base short and J 4 bases short, with 12 bases between. The CDR3 is 15 residues long. Germline values: CDR1 SGHRS, CDR2 YFSETQ. CDR3 residues: CASSLQGPGNQPQHF. In DNA form, the CDR3 reads TGCGCCAGCAGCTTGCAGGGGCCAGGGAATCAGCCCCAGCATTTT. The variable domain in full, with the rest retrieved from reference TRBV5-1 and TRBJ1-5, is KAGVTQTPRYLIKTRGQQVTLSCSPISGHRSVSWYQQTPGQGLQFLFEYFSETQRNKGNFPGRFSGRQFSNSRSEMNVSTLELGDSALYLCASSLQGPGNQPQHFGDGTRLSIL.

The rearrangement uses TRBV5-6 and TRBJ2-5; D is possibly TRBD2 (5 bases). There are 14 residues in the CDR3. Trimming shortened V by 4 bases and J by 4 bases, and 14 bases separated the two germline ends. Germline V lookup: CDR1 SGHDT, CDR2 YYEEEE. CDR3 DNA sequence: TGTGCCAGCAGCGCAGATGGGAGTTTAGAGACCCAGTACTTC. This gives the protein CASSADGSLETQYF.

The rearrangement links TRBV4-2 to TRBJ2-7; D may be TRBD2 (7 bases). The germline gives CDR1 LGHNA, CDR2 YNFKEQ. This CDR3 has 17 amino acids. The V end was cut by 1 base, the J end by 2 bases, with 18 bases between. As DNA, the CDR3 is TGTGCCAGCAGCCAAGTTGGGGGGGGGGACAACCCCTACGAGCAGTACTTC. It specifies CASSQVGGGDNPYEQYF.

The chain links TRBV7-9 to TRBJ2-1; D is tentatively TRBD1 or TRBD2 (5 bases each). Germline CDR1 reads SEHNR; CDR2 reads FQNEAQ (reference sequence). The V end was cut by 4 bases, the J end by 5 bases, with 15 bases between. CDR3 length: 15 residues. The CDR3 sequence is CASSSAQGRNNEQFF. The CDR3 DNA sequence: TGTGCCAGCAGCTCTGCCCAGGGACGGAACAATGAGCAGTTCTTC.

The rearrangement joins TRBV29-1 to TRBJ2-1; D not certain. Germline CDR1 is SQVTM and CDR2 is ANQGSEA. The CDR3 consists of 10 residues. Trimming stripped 6 bases from V and 9 bases from J, with 9 bases between. Here the CDR3 DNA reads TGCAGCGTCCTGTTCGGTGAGCAGTTCTTC. Its protein product is CSVLFGEQFF.

CDR3 coding DNA: TGCAGCGTTGAACCAAGCTCCTACAATGAGCAGTTCTTC. Encoded protein: CSVEPSSYNEQFF. This chain joins TRBV29-1 and TRBJ2-1, with D unresolved. From germline, CDR1 is SQVTM and CDR2 ANQGSEA. The CDR3 is 13 amino acids. Between the trimmed V and J ends, which lost 2 bases and 0 bases, there was a span of 5 bases.

This clonotype was seen more than once but under ten times. The rearrangement links TRBV19 to TRBJ1-2; D not certain. Germline values: CDR1 LNHDA, CDR2 SQIVND (reference sequence). Deletions cut 3 bases from V and 0 bases from J, with 2 bases between. The length of the CDR3 is 12 residues. The CDR3 coding sequence is TGTGCCAGTAGTATGCCTAACTATGGCTACACCTTC. Protein product: CASSMPNYGYTF.

This chain joins TRBV20-1 and TRBJ2-3; TRBD1 is a possible D gene (5 bases). The CDR3 is 17 amino acids. CDR1 is DFQATT and CDR2 is SNEGSKA in the germline V gene (reference sequence). V was trimmed by 3 bases and J by 2 bases, leaving 21 bases between them. CDR3 coding DNA: TGCAGTGCTAGCGGCAGGGTCCACGTTAGGGCCACAGATACGCAGTATTTT. This sequence encodes CSASGRVHVRATDTQYF.

This rearrangement joins TRBV20-1 to TRBJ2-4; 9 bases align to TRBD1. The germline CDR1 and CDR2 sequences are DFQATT and SNEGSKA (reference sequence). V lost 5 bases and J lost 1; bases outside the gene matches: 9. The CDR3 runs to 16 residues. CDR3 sequence (DNA): TGCAGTGCTTTAGACAGGGGGGTGGTGGCCAAAAACATTCAGTACTTC. Amino acid sequence: CSALDRGVVAKNIQYF.

The chain links TRBV20-1 to TRBJ1-1; D is possibly TRBD1 (5 bases). The V end was cut by 4 bases, the J end by 1 base, with 10 bases between. Germline V lookup: CDR1 DFQATT, CDR2 SNEGSKA (reference sequence). The CDR3 length is 13 residues. The CDR3 is CSATDTGNTEAFF. CDR3 DNA sequence: TGCAGTGCTACAGATACAGGGAACACTGAAGCTTTCTTT.

Notes on this clonotype: An end of the junction does not agree with germline; a read error may underlie this. The chain joins TRBV4-3 to TRBJ2-7, with TRBD1 as a possible D gene (5 bases). The V gene's germline CDR1 is LGHNA and CDR2 YSLEER. CDR3 length equals 15 residues. The CDR3 sequence: CASSQVGASRDEQYF. The CDR3 DNA follows: TGCGCCAGCAGTCAAGTAGGGGCTTCCAGGGACGAGCAGTACTTC.

The chain has TRBV10-3 and TRBJ2-3, with D perhaps TRBD2 (6 bases). CDR3 length equals 17 residues. V was shortened by 0 bases and J by 2 bases, with 15 bases between the two germline ends. Looked up from germline, CDR1 is ENHRY and CDR2 is SYGVKD. The CDR3 spells CAISESRAGLNTDTQYF. DNA for the CDR3: TGTGCCATCAGTGAGTCACGGGCGGGACTTAACACAGATACGCAGTATTTT.

The chain joins TRBV29-1 to TRBJ2-5, with 7 positions matching TRBD2. Looked up from germline, CDR1 is SQVTM and CDR2 is ANQGSEA. Trimming at V came to 4 bases and at J to 2 bases, leaving 4 bases not matched to a gene. The CDR3 is made up of 13 amino acids. The CDR3 nucleotides read TGCAGCGTTGGCGGGAGTTTTCAAGAGACCCAGTACTTC. Its protein product is CSVGGSFQETQYF.

V usage is TRBV3-1 and J usage is TRBJ2-2; the match to TRBD1 covers 7 bases. V trimming: 1 base; J trimming: 6 bases; junction bases outside the gene matches: 5. The CDR3 runs to 15 residues. Germline assignment: CDR1 LGHDT and CDR2 YNNKEL (reference sequence). The DNA of the CDR3 is TGTGCCAGCAGCCAAGGGTACAGGGGACCCGGGGAGCTGTTTTTT. Translated, it gives CASSQGYRGPGELFF.

The rearrangement joins TRBV7-9 to TRBJ2-1; D is uncertain. In germline, CDR1 is SEHNR, CDR2 FQNEAQ (reference sequence). The CDR3 loop spans 13 amino acids. Trimming took off 5 bases at V and 6 bases at J, with 11 bases between the two ends. The CDR3: CASSHVAFNEQFF. The CDR3, as DNA: TGTGCCAGCAGCCATGTAGCTTTCAATGAGCAGTTCTTC.

V usage is TRBV6-5 and J usage is TRBJ1-5, with no clear D. Looked up from germline, CDR1 is MNHEY and CDR2 is SVGAGI. V lost 2 bases and J 2 bases, leaving 16 bases between the germline ends. The CDR3 is 17 residues long. The CDR3 nucleotides are TGTGCCAGCAGTTACGGGCGGCCAGTTAGAGGCAATCAGCCCCAGCATTTT. Amino acids: CASSYGRPVRGNQPQHF.

This clonotype came up a few times. The chain joins TRBV7-9 to TRBJ2-7; D ambiguous. V was pared by 1 base and J by 4 bases, with 14 bases between. This CDR3 region has 15 residues. Germline CDR1 and CDR2: SEHNR and FQNEAQ (reference sequence). The CDR3 DNA reads TGTGCCAGCAGCTTAGGAGGACGGTCCCCTTACGAGCAGTACTTC. It translates to CASSLGGRSPYEQYF.